These 10 T cell receptor beta chains share one sample of origin, sequenced in a study of tumor and adjacent non-tumor tissue in lung cancer. RNA was extracted from bulk tissue without any cell sorting. Three rounds of nested PCR, following a modified ARM-PCR protocol, produced the TCRbeta library. Each CDR3 protein gets one entry after TCRdb re-called the multiplex PCR reads with MiXCR. The sample yields 200,000 to 250,000 distinct CDR3 sequences, less than 80% seen once. Material for sequencing was lung tumor tissue. Source of these receptors: a man between 60 and 75 years old with non-small cell lung cancer.

Many counts were recorded for this clonotype. The CDR3 sequence is CASNQASFGTEAFF. Here the CDR3 DNA reads TGTGCCAGCAACCAAGCTTCCTTTGGCACTGAAGCTTTCTTT. This chain links TRBV6-1 with TRBJ1-1; D is uncertain. This CDR3 has 14 residues. The V gene's germline CDR1 is MNHNS and CDR2 SASEGT. V was trimmed by 7 bases and J by 4 bases, leaving 16 bases between them.

Turning to this clonotype: One junction end does not reproduce the germline sequence, and a read error may be involved. The V gene is TRBV11-1, the J gene TRBJ2-1, with 12 bases that match TRBD1. Germline CDR1 reads SGHAT; CDR2 reads FQDESV (reference sequence). The CDR3 runs to 16 residues. As DNA, the CDR3 is TGTACCAGCAACCATGCCGGGACAGGGGGCTACGATGAGCAGTTCTTC. It is translated as CTSNHAGTGGYDEQFF. Using reference TRBV11-1 and TRBJ2-1 for the parts outside the CDR3, the full variable domain is EAEVAQSPRYKITEKSQAVAFWCDPISGHATLYWYRQILGQGPELLVQFQDESVVDDSQLPKDRFSAERLKGVDSTLKIQPAELGDSAMYLCTSNHAGTGGYDEQFFGPGTRLTVL.

Comment on this clonotype: A much larger clone lies a single base off, so this may be a read error. This chain joins TRBV5-4 and TRBJ2-3; unclear D gene. The CDR3 contains 16 residues. The germline CDR1 and CDR2 sequences are SGHNT and YYREEE (reference sequence). V was clipped by 0 bases and J by 1 base, with 12 bases between them. The CDR3 loop reads CASSLAGVAGTDTQYF. The CDR3 bases are TGTGCCAGCAGCTTGGCGGGTGTGGCAGGCACAGATACGCAGTATTTT.

The chain joins TRBV13 to TRBJ2-1; TRBD2 matches 9 bases. Germline V gene data show CDR1 as PRHDT and CDR2 as FYEKMQ (reference sequence). V was clipped by 8 bases and J by 10 bases; unmatched bases: 12. The CDR3 runs 14 residues. CDR3 nucleotide sequence: TGTGCCAGCGGTCGACTAGCGGAAGGGGGGGAGCAGTTCTTC. It is translated as CASGRLAEGGEQFF.

This clonotype was counted a single time. A much larger clone differs by one base, so this may be a read error. This sequence joins TRBV10-1 and TRBJ2-1, with TRBD1 identical over 7 bases. This CDR3 spans 15 amino acids. The germline V gene has CDR1 WNHNN and CDR2 SYGVQD (reference sequence). The CDR3: CSSSESGGLGNEQFF. The DNA for the CDR3 is TGCTCCAGCAGTGAGTCAGGGGGATTAGGCAATGAGCAGTTCTTC.

This clonotype appeared many times. The rearrangement links TRBV20-1 to TRBJ2-2; 8 bases line up with TRBD2. Germline assignment: CDR1 DFQATT and CDR2 SNEGSKA (reference sequence). The J segment lost 1 base and the V segment lost 3 bases, leaving 1 base of the junction unmatched. CDR3 length: 14 amino acids. The CDR3 loop reads CSARSGGNTGELFF. In nucleotides, the CDR3 is TGCAGTGCTAGGAGCGGGGGGAACACCGGGGAGCTGTTTTTT.

Details on this clonotype: One end of the junction does not line up with germline, which may come from a read error. The chain carries TRBV4-1 and TRBJ1-5; D is possibly TRBD1 (5 bases). Germline CDR1 is MGHRA and CDR2 is YSYEKL. The CDR3 extends over 16 amino acids. CDR3 loop: CGSSQDEGVSNQPQHF. In DNA, the CDR3 is TGCGGCAGCAGCCAAGATGAAGGGGTAAGCAATCAGCCCCAGCATTTT.

With respect to this clonotype: This may be a read error: a much more frequent sequence differs by one nucleotide. The genes are TRBV6-5 and TRBJ1-2; D is possibly TRBD1 (6 bases). The CDR3 has 14 amino acids. Per the germline V gene, CDR1 is MNHEY and CDR2 is SVGAGI. The ends were cut back, 5 bases at V and 4 bases at J, with 14 bases in the middle. CDR3 in amino acids: CASSTVRGTYGYTF. Written as DNA, the CDR3 is TGTGCCAGCAGTACGGTCAGGGGTACCTATGGCTACACCTTC.

This clonotype was seen just once. The chain has TRBV20-1 and TRBJ2-3, with D hard to call. Germline V gene sequence: CDR1 DFQATT, CDR2 SNEGSKA (reference sequence). V gave up 1 base and J gave up 0 bases, with 23 bases separating them. The CDR3 is 19 residues long. CDR3 amino acids: CSARAPTGARSRSTDTQYF. The CDR3 bases are TGCAGTGCTAGAGCCCCTACTGGAGCGAGATCTAGGAGCACAGATACGCAGTATTTT.

As to this clonotype: The junction and the germline gene differ at one end; a read error may be behind it. The chain combines TRBV29-1 with TRBJ1-2; the D is unclear. This CDR3 has 13 residues. Germline values: CDR1 SQVTM, CDR2 ANQGSEA. CDR3 coding DNA: TGCAGCGTTGAGGCAGAGGAGAACTATGGCTACATCTTC. Its translation is CSVEAEENYGYIF.